This TCR beta chain appears in the sequencing data of a study of a mutant IDH1 vaccine in newly diagnosed glioma. Study in general: Patients had received radiotherapy, temozolomide, or both previously, most receiving both.

Notes on this clone: The antigen remains unidentified.

Study conclusions and caveats: Pseudoprogression appeared unlinked to shifts in leading peripheral T cell clonotypes.

After removal of 2 bases from V and 2 bases from J, the junction contained 0 bases not matched to a gene. The CDR3 spans 13 residues. CDR1 is SGHAT and CDR2 is FQNNGV in the germline V gene. Using immunoSEQ multiplex PCR, the repertoire was profiled, and TCRdb retains in-frame clones only, with some absent. This table holds tens of thousands of clones, under 90% found once. Time point reported: week 47, end of study. Vaccination comprised doses that each held 300 ug of mutant IDH1 20-mer peptide, plus topical imiquimod. All eight of the vaccinations patients received fell in weeks 1, 3, 5, 7, 11, 15, 19 and 23. The astrocytomas were IDH1-mutant, ATRX-negative, and WHO grade 3 or 4.

J is TRBJ2-7 and V is TRBV11-2; 7 bases fit TRBD2. This TCR derives from a woman between 45 and 60 years old with glioma. The sample was PBMCs, taken from a glioma patient whose treatment included an IDH1 peptide vaccine. This CDR3 is CASSLLAAYEQYF. In nucleotides, the CDR3 is TGTGCCAGCAGCTTACTAGCGGCCTACGAGCAGTACTTC.